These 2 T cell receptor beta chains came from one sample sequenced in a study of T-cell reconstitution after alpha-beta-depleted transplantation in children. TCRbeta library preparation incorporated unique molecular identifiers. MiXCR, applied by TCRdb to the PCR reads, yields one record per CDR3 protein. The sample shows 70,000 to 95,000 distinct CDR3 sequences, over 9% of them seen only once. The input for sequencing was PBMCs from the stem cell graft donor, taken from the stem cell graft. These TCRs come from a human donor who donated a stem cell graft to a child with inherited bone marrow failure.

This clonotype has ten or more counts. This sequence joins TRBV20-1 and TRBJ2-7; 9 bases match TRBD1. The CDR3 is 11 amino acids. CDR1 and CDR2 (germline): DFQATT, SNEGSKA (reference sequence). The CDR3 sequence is CSTGGWYEQYF. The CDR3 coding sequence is TGCAGCACAGGGGGCTGGTACGAGCAGTACTTC.

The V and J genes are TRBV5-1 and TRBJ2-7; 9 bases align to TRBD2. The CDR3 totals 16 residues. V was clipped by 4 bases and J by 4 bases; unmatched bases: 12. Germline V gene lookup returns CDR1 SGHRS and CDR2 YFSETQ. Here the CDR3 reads CASSPAASGVRYEQYF. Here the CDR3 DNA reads TGCGCCAGCAGCCCCGCGGCTAGCGGGGTTCGTTACGAGCAGTACTTC.